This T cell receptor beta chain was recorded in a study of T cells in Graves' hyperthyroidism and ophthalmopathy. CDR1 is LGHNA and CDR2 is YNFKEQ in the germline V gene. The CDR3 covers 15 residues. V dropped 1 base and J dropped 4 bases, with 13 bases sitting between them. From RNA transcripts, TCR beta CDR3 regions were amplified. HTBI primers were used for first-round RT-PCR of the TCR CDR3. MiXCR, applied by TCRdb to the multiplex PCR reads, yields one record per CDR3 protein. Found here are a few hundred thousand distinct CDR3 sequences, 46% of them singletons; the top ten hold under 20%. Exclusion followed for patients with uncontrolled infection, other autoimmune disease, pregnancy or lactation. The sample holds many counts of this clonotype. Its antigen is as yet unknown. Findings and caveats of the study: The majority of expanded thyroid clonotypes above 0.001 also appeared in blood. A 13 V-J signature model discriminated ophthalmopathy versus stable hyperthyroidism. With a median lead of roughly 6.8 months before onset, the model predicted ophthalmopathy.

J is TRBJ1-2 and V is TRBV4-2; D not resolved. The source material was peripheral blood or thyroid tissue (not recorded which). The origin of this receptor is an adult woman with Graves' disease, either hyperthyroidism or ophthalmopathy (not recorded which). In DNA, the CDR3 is TGTGCCAGCAGCCAAGGAAGGGTTTTAACCTATGGCTACACCTTC. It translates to CASSQGRVLTYGYTF.